Listed below are T cell receptor beta chains from one sample, sequenced in a study of T cell responses to AZD1222 COVID-19 vaccine. Only in-frame clones appear in the TCRdb table, and some are missing; sequencing was by immunoSEQ multiplex PCR. The sample includes more than 85,000 clones, 88% of them seen just once. This specimen consisted of peripheral blood, obtained on day 0 of MenACWY control vaccination. These receptors came from an adult in good health. CDR3s include the opening cysteine and the closing phenylalanine or tryptophan. D genes are given only for firm matches. Some rows mark clone size as missing; the rest say once, few, many or name a class of expanded clone.

TRBV16	-	-	TRBJ1-5	CASIPGHNQPQHF	TGTGCCAGCATACCAGGGCACAATCAGCCCCAGCATTTT
TRBV6-5	-	-	TRBJ1-5	CASRSNIGGGPQHF	TGTGCCAGCAGGTCCAACATAGGCGGGGGGCCCCAGCATTTT
TRBV3-1/TRBV3-2	once	TRBD1	TRBJ1-6	CASSQGGAGGISPLHF	TGTGCCAGCAGCCAAGGAGGGGCAGGGGGCATATCACCCCTCCACTTT
TRBV28	-	-	TRBJ1-5	CASSRGQLYQPQHF	TGTGCCAGCAGCCGCGGACAGCTTTATCAGCCCCAGCATTTT
TRBV28	-	-	TRBJ1-1	CATMSDTEAFF	TGTGCCACGATGAGCGACACTGAAGCTTTCTTT
TRBV28	-	TRBD1	TRBJ1-4	CASSQGQGSSEKLFF	TGTGCCAGCAGCCAGGGACAGGGGAGTAGTGAAAAACTGTTTTTT
TRBV29-1	-	-	TRBJ1-1	CSVGQGGTEAFF	TGCAGCGTTGGGCAGGGCGGCACTGAAGCTTTCTTT
TRBV7-2	-	-	TRBJ2-7	CASHFGGAGEQYF	TGTGCCAGCCACTTTGGGGGGGCGGGTGAGCAGTACTTC
TRBV29-1	-	TRBD2	TRBJ2-7	CSAGGGDSLYEQYF	TGCAGCGCGGGCGGGGGGGACTCGCTGTACGAGCAGTACTTC
TRBV7-9	-	-	TRBJ2-5	CASSQEGLQETQYF	TGTGCCAGCAGCCAGGAGGGGCTCCAAGAGACCCAGTACTTC
TRBV18	few	-	TRBJ1-1	CASSPTVAVGTEAFF	TGTGCCAGCTCACCGACCGTAGCGGTTGGCACTGAAGCTTTCTTT
TRBV6-2/TRBV6-3	-	-	TRBJ1-5	CASSFSISNQPQHF	TGTGCCAGCAGTTTCTCGATTAGCAATCAGCCCCAGCATTTT
TRBV11-1	-	-	TRBJ1-2	CASSLGGQSPGYTF	TGTGCCAGCAGCTTAGGCGGGCAGTCTCCTGGCTACACCTTC
TRBV7-2	once	TRBD2	TRBJ2-1	CASSFSGTSGGARQFF	TGTGCCAGCAGCTTCTCCGGGACTAGCGGGGGGGCGAGGCAGTTCTTC
TRBV5-1	-	TRBD2	TRBJ2-1	CASSLVLAEDEQFF	TGCGCCAGCAGCTTGGTACTAGCGGAGGATGAGCAGTTCTTC
TRBV28	-	-	TRBJ1-1	CASSLSVGVNRQF	TGTGCCAGCAGTTTATCGGTCGGGGTCAACAGGCAGTTT
TRBV6-5	-	TRBD1	TRBJ1-2	CASSYTGGAYGYTF	TGTGCCAGCAGTTATACAGGGGGCGCATATGGCTACACCTTC
TRBV6-5	-	-	TRBJ2-5	CASSPGRFQETQYF	TGTGCCAGCAGCCCCGGACGTTTCCAAGAGACCCAGTACTTC
TRBV6-2/TRBV6-3	-	TRBD1	TRBJ1-5	CASSRTGTLQPQHF	TGTGCCAGCAGTCGGACAGGGACCCTTCAGCCCCAGCATTTT
TRBV24-1	-	-	TRBJ2-7	CATSGKLWSYEQYF	TGTGCCACCAGTGGGAAATTATGGTCCTACGAGCAGTACTTC
TRBV5-8	once	TRBD1	TRBJ1-1	CASSSGQGRTEAFF	TGTGCCAGCAGCTCAGGACAGGGTCGGACTGAAGCTTTCTTT
TRBV4-2	few	-	TRBJ2-3	CASSEGLSRDTQYF	TGTGCCAGCAGCGAAGGACTTTCCCGAGATACGCAGTATTTT
TRBV9	-	-	TRBJ1-1	CASSVEGGDEAFF	TGTGCCAGCAGCGTAGAGGGTGGGGATGAAGCTTTCTTT
TRBV30	-	-	TRBJ2-5	CAWGSTSAGTQYF	TGTGCCTGGGGCTCGACTTCGGCGGGGACCCAGTACTTC
TRBV5-4	-	TRBD1	TRBJ1-2	CASSTDRGYGYTF	TGTGCCAGCAGCACAGACAGGGGCTATGGCTACACCTTC
TRBV29-1	-	-	TRBJ2-1	CSVGTPYNEQFF	TGCAGCGTTGGCACACCTTACAATGAGCAGTTCTTC
TRBV28	-	TRBD2	TRBJ2-2	CASTGTSGRAVTGELFF	TGTGCCAGCACCGGGACTAGCGGGAGGGCCGTCACCGGGGAGCTGTTTTTT
TRBV7-3	-	TRBD1	TRBJ1-5	CASIATAGTAYSNQPQHF	TGTGCCAGCATCGCCACTGCCGGGACAGCTTATAGCAATCAGCCCCAGCATTTT
TRBV7-2	-	TRBD2	TRBJ2-2	CASSRILGRLTSPTGELFF	TGTGCCAGCAGCCGCATTTTGGGCCGCCTGACTAGCCCTACCGGGGAGCTGTTTTTT
TRBV9	-	-	TRBJ1-1	CASSVATAGLNTEAFF	TGTGCCAGCAGCGTAGCTACGGCAGGGTTGAACACTGAAGCTTTCTTT
TRBV28	-	TRBD1	TRBJ2-2	CASSSGQLTGELFF	TGTGCCAGCAGTTCGGGACAGCTCACCGGGGAGCTGTTTTTT
TRBV27	once	TRBD1	TRBJ1-1	CASSYPGQLNTEAFF	TGTGCCAGCAGCTATCCGGGACAGTTGAACACTGAAGCTTTCTTT
TRBV28	-	-	TRBJ2-3	CASSFSRGGGADTQYF	TGTGCCAGCAGTTTCTCGCGGGGAGGGGGCGCCGATACGCAGTATTTT
TRBV28	-	-	TRBJ1-3	CASSRFVSGTAGNTIYF	TGTGCCAGCAGTCGATTCGTAAGTGGTACGGCTGGAAACACCATATATTTT
TRBV12-3/TRBV12-4	-	TRBD1	TRBJ1-5	CASSPQGGRPQHF	TGTGCCAGCAGCCCACAGGGGGGGAGGCCCCAGCATTTT
TRBV6-1	-	TRBD1	TRBJ2-7	CASSERGTGTYEQYF	TGTGCCAGCAGTGAAAGGGGGACAGGTACCTACGAGCAGTACTTC
TRBV3-1/TRBV3-2	-	TRBD1	TRBJ2-7	CASSHPGGQGASYEQYF	TGTGCCAGCAGCCACCCCGGGGGACAGGGGGCCTCCTACGAGCAGTACTTC
TRBV2	-	-	TRBJ1-3	CASSAQVHSGNTIYF	TGTGCCAGCTCTGCGCAGGTACACTCTGGAAACACCATATATTTT
TRBV11-2	-	-	TRBJ1-6	CASSPGRVLMYNSPLHF	TGTGCCAGCAGCCCCGGGAGGGTTCTCATGTATAATTCACCCCTCCACTTT